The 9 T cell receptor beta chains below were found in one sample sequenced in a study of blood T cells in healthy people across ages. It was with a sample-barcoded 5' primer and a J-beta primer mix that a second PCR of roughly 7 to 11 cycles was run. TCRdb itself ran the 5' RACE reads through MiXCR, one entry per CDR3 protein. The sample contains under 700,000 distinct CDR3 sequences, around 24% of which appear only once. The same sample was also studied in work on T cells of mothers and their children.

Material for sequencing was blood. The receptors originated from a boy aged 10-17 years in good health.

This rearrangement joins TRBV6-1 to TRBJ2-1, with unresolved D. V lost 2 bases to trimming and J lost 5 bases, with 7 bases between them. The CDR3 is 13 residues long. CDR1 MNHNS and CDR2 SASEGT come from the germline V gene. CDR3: CASSELQNNEQFF. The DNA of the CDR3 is TGTGCCAGCAGTGAACTGCAGAACAATGAGCAGTTCTTC.

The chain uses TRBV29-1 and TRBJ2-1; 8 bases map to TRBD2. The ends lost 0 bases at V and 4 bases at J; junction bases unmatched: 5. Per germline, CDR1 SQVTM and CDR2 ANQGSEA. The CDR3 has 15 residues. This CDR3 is CSVEESLAAYNEQFF. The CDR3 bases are TGCAGCGTTGAAGAATCACTAGCGGCGTACAATGAGCAGTTCTTC.

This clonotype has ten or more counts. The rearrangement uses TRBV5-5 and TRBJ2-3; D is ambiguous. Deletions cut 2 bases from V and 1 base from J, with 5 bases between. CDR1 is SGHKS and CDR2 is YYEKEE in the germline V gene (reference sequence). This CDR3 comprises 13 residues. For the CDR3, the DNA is TGTGCCAGCAGCTTCGACGGCACAGATACGCAGTATTTT. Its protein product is CASSFDGTDTQYF.

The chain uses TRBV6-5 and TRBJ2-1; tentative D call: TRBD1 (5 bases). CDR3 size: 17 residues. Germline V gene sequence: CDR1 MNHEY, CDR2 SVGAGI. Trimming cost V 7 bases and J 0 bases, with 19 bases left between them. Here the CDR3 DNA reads TGTGCCAGCATTTTTAGGGGCCACCCTAGCTCCTACAATGAGCAGTTCTTC. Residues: CASIFRGHPSSYNEQFF.

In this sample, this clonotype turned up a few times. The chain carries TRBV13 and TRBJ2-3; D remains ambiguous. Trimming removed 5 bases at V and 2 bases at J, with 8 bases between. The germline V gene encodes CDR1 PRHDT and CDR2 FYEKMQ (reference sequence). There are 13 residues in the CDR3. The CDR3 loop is CASSPQITDTQYF. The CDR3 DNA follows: TGTGCCAGCAGCCCCCAGATCACAGATACGCAGTATTTT.

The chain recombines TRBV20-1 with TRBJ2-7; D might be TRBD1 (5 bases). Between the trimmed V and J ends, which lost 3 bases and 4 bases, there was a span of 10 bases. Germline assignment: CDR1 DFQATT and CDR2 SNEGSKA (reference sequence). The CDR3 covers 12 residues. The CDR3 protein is CSASQGGYEQYF. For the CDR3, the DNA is TGCAGTGCTAGTCAGGGTGGGTACGAGCAGTACTTC.

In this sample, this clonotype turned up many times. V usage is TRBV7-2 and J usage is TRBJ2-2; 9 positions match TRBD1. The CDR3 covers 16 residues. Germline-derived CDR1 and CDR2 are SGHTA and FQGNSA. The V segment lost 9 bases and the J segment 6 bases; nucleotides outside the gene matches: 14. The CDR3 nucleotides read TGTGCCAGTTTCCGCCGCGGGACAGGGTGGGCCGGGGAGCTGTTTTTT. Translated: CASFRRGTGWAGELFF.

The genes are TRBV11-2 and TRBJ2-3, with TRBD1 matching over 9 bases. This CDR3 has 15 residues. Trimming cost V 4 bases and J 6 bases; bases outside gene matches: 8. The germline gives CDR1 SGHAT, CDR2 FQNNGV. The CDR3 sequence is CASSSGQGPSDTQYF. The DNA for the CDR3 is TGTGCCAGCAGCTCCGGACAGGGGCCATCGGATACGCAGTATTTT.

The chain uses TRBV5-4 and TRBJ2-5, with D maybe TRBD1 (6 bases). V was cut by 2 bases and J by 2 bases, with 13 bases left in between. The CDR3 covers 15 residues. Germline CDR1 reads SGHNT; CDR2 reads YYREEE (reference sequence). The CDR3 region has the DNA TGTGCCAGCAGCTTAGCAGGGGCCCTACAAGAGACCCAGTACTTC. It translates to CASSLAGALQETQYF.